The present entry profiles one T cell receptor beta chain with its context. Between the trimmed V and J ends, which lost 2 bases and 3 bases, there was a span of 16 bases. The CDR3 loop spans 17 amino acids. Germline CDR1 SGHNT, CDR2 YENEEA. Amplification used 60 Vbeta primers and 13 Jbeta primers. Profiling relied on immunoSEQ multiplex PCR, and the TCRdb table lists in-frame clones only, not all of them. The sample consists of 110,000 or so clones, 65% to 85% of them appearing once. Participants comprised healthy donors of bone marrow. This entry is derived from a study of cytomegalovirus exposure and HLA in healthy donors.

The source is a woman in her 30s in good health and CMV-seropositive. Sequenced: PBMCs. The chain links TRBV11-3 to TRBJ1-4; D is unresolved. CDR3 bases: TGTGCCAGCAGCTTACGGACTTGGACTGCAGCTAATGAAAAACTGTTTTTT. Translating gives CASSLRTWTAANEKLFF.